These T cell receptor beta chains were read from a single sample in a study of T cell changes during pregnancy in multiple sclerosis. Some clones are missing from TCRdb's copy, which holds only in-frame ones; the method was immunoSEQ multiplex PCR. Of about 110,000 clones listed, roughly nine tenths are singletons. Sequenced here: peripheral blood, sampled after pregnancy. These receptor sequences come from a female donor with multiple sclerosis, enrolled in a pregnancy study. The CDR3 runs from the conserved cysteine through the conserved F or W. D genes are given only for firm matches. Not every row has a clone size; where given, it reads once, few, many or a size class.

>TRBJ1-1|TRBV7-9|few|TRBD1
CASSPGTGFEAFF
TGTGCCAGCAGCCCGGGGACAGGGTTTGAAGCTTTCTTT
>TRBJ1-1|TRBV5-4|.|.
CASSSRVSNTEAFF
TGTGCCAGCAGCAGCAGGGTGTCGAACACTGAAGCTTTCTTT
>TRBJ1-5|TRBV9|.|.
CASSVEGGSNQPQHF
TGTGCCAGCAGCGTAGAGGGGGGGAGCAATCAGCCCCAGCATTTT
>TRBJ1-6|TRBV6-4|.|.
CASSGAPGNSPLHF
TGTGCCAGCAGTGGTGCGCCGGGGAATTCACCCCTCCACTTT
>TRBJ2-7|TRBV5-6|.|TRBD1
CASSLQDRDYEQYF
TGTGCCAGCAGCCTGCAGGACAGGGACTACGAGCAGTACTTC
>TRBJ2-3|TRBV2|.|.
CASSEPADTQYF
TGTGCCAGCAGCGAACCTGCAGATACGCAGTATTTT
>TRBJ2-1|TRBV7-2|once|TRBD2
CASSPLAGDYNEQFF
TGTGCCAGCAGCCCCCTAGCGGGGGACTACAATGAGCAGTTCTTC
>TRBJ2-5|TRBV6-5|.|.
CASRAEGWEETQYF
TGTGCCAGCAGGGCGGAGGGGTGGGAAGAGACCCAGTACTTC
>TRBJ1-2|TRBV6-1|.|.
CASSEETGAYGYTF
TGTGCCAGCAGTGAAGAAACAGGAGCCTATGGCTACACCTTC
>TRBJ2-2|TRBV5-8|once|.
CASSLAGPGELFF
TGTGCCAGCAGCTTGGCGGGTCCCGGGGAGCTGTTTTTT
>TRBJ1-1|TRBV9|.|.
CASSVEGDIYAEAFF
TGTGCCAGCAGCGTAGAGGGGGATATATACGCAGAAGCTTTCTTT
>TRBJ2-5|TRBV13|once|TRBD1
CASSGGRGPKETQYF
TGTGCCAGCAGCGGAGGAAGGGGGCCAAAAGAGACCCAGTACTTC
>TRBJ2-7|TRBV27|.|.
CASSLVGNVYEQYF
TGTGCCAGCAGTTTAGTCGGGAACGTCTACGAGCAGTACTTC
>TRBJ2-7|TRBV13|.|TRBD2
CASSSKRGPYEQYF
TGTGCCAGCAGCTCCAAGCGGGGGCCTTACGAGCAGTACTTC
>TRBJ1-1|TRBV27|.|TRBD1
CASSSVQGRRGEAFF
TGTGCCAGCAGTTCGGTACAGGGGAGGAGGGGTGAAGCTTTCTTT
>TRBJ2-7|TRBV18|.|.
CASSPRDKGGGEQYF
TGTGCCAGCTCACCCCGGGACAAGGGAGGGGGCGAGCAGTACTTC
>TRBJ2-1|TRBV5-6|.|TRBD2
CASSFGTSVNEQFF
TGTGCCAGCAGCTTCGGGACTAGCGTTAATGAGCAGTTCTTC
>TRBJ1-6|TRBV11-2|.|.
CASSLLTTSPLHF
TGTGCCAGCAGCCTACTTACTACTTCACCCCTCCACTTT
>TRBJ1-1|TRBV13|.|.
CASSRESLLGMNTEAFF
TGTGCCAGCAGCCGTGAGTCCCTTCTCGGTATGAACACTGAAGCTTTCTTT
>TRBJ1-4|TRBV6-1|.|TRBD1
CASRDPTGEDEKLFF
TGTGCCAGCAGAGACCCGACAGGGGAAGATGAAAAACTGTTTTTT
>TRBJ2-7|TRBV6-1|.|.
CATISGSYEQYF
TGTGCCACCATATCAGGCTCCTACGAGCAGTACTTC
>TRBJ2-1|TRBV9|.|.
CASSSKGLNNEQFF
TGTGCCAGCAGCTCAAAGGGACTTAACAATGAGCAGTTCTTC
>TRBJ2-3|TRBV9|.|TRBD2
CASSVSERGGTDTQYF
TGTGCCAGCAGCGTTTCAGAACGGGGGGGCACAGATACGCAGTATTTT
>TRBJ2-3|TRBV15|.|.
CATSRRGGGGSTDTQYF
TGTGCCACCAGCAGGAGGGGCGGTGGGGGCAGCACAGATACGCAGTATTTT
>TRBJ2-3|TRBV11-1|.|TRBD2
CASRGGSADTQYF
TGTGCCAGCCGGGGGGGGAGCGCAGATACGCAGTATTTT
>TRBJ1-6|TRBV6-1|.|.
CASSEVWVSVFNSPLHF
TGTGCCAGCAGTGAAGTTTGGGTCAGCGTGTTCAATTCACCCCTCCACTTT
>TRBJ2-7|TRBV4-2|.|TRBD1
CASSQEGQGAYEQYF
TGTGCCAGCAGCCAAGAGGGACAGGGGGCGTACGAGCAGTACTTC
>TRBJ2-5|TRBV6-4|.|TRBD2
CASSRTSGVRETQYF
TGTGCCAGCAGTAGGACTAGCGGGGTCAGGGAGACCCAGTACTTC
>TRBJ2-6|TRBV23-1|.|.
CASSHWGPPNSGANVLTF
TGCGCCAGCAGTCACTGGGGGCCCCCCAACTCTGGGGCCAACGTCCTGACTTTC
>TRBJ1-1|TRBV5-1|.|.
CASSMQGGNTEAFF
TGCGCCAGCAGCATGCAGGGAGGGAACACTGAAGCTTTCTTT
>TRBJ2-3|TRBV9|once|.
CASSVALATDTQYF
TGTGCCAGCAGCGTAGCACTAGCAACAGATACGCAGTATTTT
>TRBJ2-5|TRBV5-1|.|.
CASSLGRVQETQYF
TGCGCCAGCAGCTTGGGGCGGGTACAAGAGACCCAGTACTTC